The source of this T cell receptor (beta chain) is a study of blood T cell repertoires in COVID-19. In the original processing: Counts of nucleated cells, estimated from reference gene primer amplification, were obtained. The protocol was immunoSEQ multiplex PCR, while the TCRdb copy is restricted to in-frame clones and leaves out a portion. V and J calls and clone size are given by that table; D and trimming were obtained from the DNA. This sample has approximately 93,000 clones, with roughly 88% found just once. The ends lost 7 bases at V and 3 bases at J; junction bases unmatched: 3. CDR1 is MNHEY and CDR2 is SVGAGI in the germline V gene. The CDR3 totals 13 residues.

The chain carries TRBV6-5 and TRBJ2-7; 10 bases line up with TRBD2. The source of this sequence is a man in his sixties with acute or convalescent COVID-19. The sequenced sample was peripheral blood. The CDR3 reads CASTASGGYEQYF. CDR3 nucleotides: TGTGCCAGCACGGCTAGCGGGGGCTACGAGCAGTACTTC.